The clone carrying this T cell receptor beta chain was seen a handful of times. The data originate from a study of blood T cell repertoires in COVID-19. Study at large: T cells, B-cell-depleted T cells, or PBMCs supplied cDNA or gDNA.

V was shortened by 2 bases and J by 10 bases, with 15 bases between the two germline ends. Germline values: CDR1 GTSNPN, CDR2 SVGIG (reference sequence). This CDR3 contains 14 residues. Per the original data handling: Amplified reference gene primers provided the basis for estimating nucleated cell counts. TCRdb's table, derived via immunoSEQ multiplex PCR, lists solely in-frame clones and lacks some. V, J and clone size were drawn from that table, and D and trimming were deduced from the DNA. The table shows about 58,000 clones, with about 84% occurring only once. This rearrangement joins TRBV30 to TRBJ1-6, with D perhaps matching TRBD1 (5 bases). This clonotype originated in a man between 40 and 49 years old with active COVID-19. The material sequenced was peripheral blood. The CDR3 DNA sequence: TGTGCCTGGAGTCTCCTGGGGGAGGGCTCACCCCTCCACTTT. Its translation: CAWSLLGEGSPLHF.